This T cell receptor beta chain was captured by sequencing in a study of blood T cell repertoires in COVID-19. Libraries were prepared by immunoSEQ multiplex PCR; TCRdb keeps only in-frame clonotypes and omits some of them. The sample includes more than 95,000 clones, more than 60% of them seen just once. This clone was counted a few times. Looked up from germline, CDR1 is SGHRS and CDR2 is YFSETQ. The CDR3 is 13 amino acids. Deletions cut 5 bases from V and 0 bases from J, with 9 bases between. The sequenced material came from peripheral blood. The clonotype originates from a man aged 45 to 65 with acute or convalescent COVID-19. V usage is TRBV5-1 and J usage is TRBJ2-7; tentative D call: TRBD1 (6 bases). CDR3 nucleotides: TGCGCCAGCAGGGACAGTAACTCCTACGAGCAGTACTTC. It yields the protein CASRDSNSYEQYF.